Listed here are 5 T cell receptor beta chains from one sample, sequenced in a study of post-analysis software for immune sequencing data. Points from the study as a whole: Elevated frequency relative to controls characterized roughly five TRBV segments in patients, TRBV5-6, TRBV5-1 and TRBV20-1 among them.

No antigens are known for them. Sequencing libraries made from TCR beta cDNA carried unique molecular identifiers. TCRdb re-called the PCR reads with MiXCR, one entry per CDR3 protein. The sample gives over 700,000 distinct CDR3 sequences, about 27% of which show up once; 0.55% to 0.65% is in the top ten. Input material: blood. These receptors were collected from a girl aged 5-17 years with multiple sclerosis.

The chain combines TRBV29-1 with TRBJ2-3; TRBD1 aligns across 12 bases. CDR1 is SQVTM, CDR2 ANQGSEA, per germline. V was clipped by 0 bases and J by 6 bases; unmatched bases: 4. This CDR3 spans 15 amino acids. This CDR3 reads CSVEERDRGPDTQYF. The CDR3 DNA is TGCAGCGTTGAAGAAAGGGACAGGGGGCCGGATACGCAGTATTTT.

This clonotype has just a few counts. The chain is built from TRBV6-6 and TRBJ2-3, with D possibly TRBD2 on 6 matching bases. V lost 5 bases and J 1 base, leaving 13 bases between the germline ends. CDR3 length equals 15 residues. Germline V gives CDR1 MNHNY, CDR2 SVGAGI (reference sequence). CDR3 in amino acids: CASSTTGLGTDTQYF. The CDR3 region has the DNA TGTGCCAGCAGTACCACGGGACTCGGCACAGATACGCAGTATTTT.

This clonotype was seen a few times. The chain carries TRBV6-6 and TRBJ2-3, with D maybe TRBD1 (6 bases). The germline V gene has CDR1 MNHNY and CDR2 SVGAGI (reference sequence). The length of the CDR3 is 14 residues. V lost 6 bases, J lost 3 bases, and 13 bases lay in between. CDR3 nucleotide sequence: TGTGCCAGCAGAAGACAGGTCTATACAGATACGCAGTATTTT. It translates to CASRRQVYTDTQYF.

This clonotype was observed a handful of times. The chain couples TRBV12-3 or TRBV12-4 to TRBJ1-5; the match to TRBD1 covers 8 bases. With 0 bases clipped from V and 6 bases from J, the junction kept 7 bases outside the gene matches. The CDR3 is 16 amino acids. CDR3 amino acids: CASSLASQGTGQPQHF. Written as DNA, the CDR3 is TGTGCCAGCAGTTTAGCTTCACAGGGGACAGGTCAGCCCCAGCATTTT.

The table lists this clonotype with a few counts. The chain combines TRBV5-1 with TRBJ1-1, with D possibly TRBD1 on 5 matching bases. The ends were cut back, 4 bases at V and 0 bases at J, with 10 bases in the middle. This CDR3 is built from 14 residues. CDR1 SGHRS and CDR2 YFSETQ come from the germline V gene. The CDR3 DNA is TGCGCCAGCAGCGGGGGGACTTTGAACACTGAAGCTTTCTTT. This translates into CASSGGTLNTEAFF.